This T cell receptor (beta chain) is from a study of blood T cell repertoires in COVID-19. Study background: COVID-19 samples, acute and convalescent, were from the United States, Italy and Spain. The analysed material was cDNA or gDNA that came from T cells, B-cell-depleted T cells, or PBMCs.

Germline CDR1 SGHRS, CDR2 YFSETQ. The CDR3 length is 15 residues. Trimming cost V 4 bases and J 8 bases, with 18 bases left between them. Original processing methods: Using reference gene primer amplification, nucleated cell counts were estimated. Assay: immunoSEQ multiplex PCR; the TCRdb copy retains only in-frame clones and omits some. That table is the source of V, J and clone size, and D and trimming were worked out from the DNA. The table records roughly 260,000 clones, 87% of them present only once. V is TRBV5-1 and J is TRBJ1-4, with a weak D call TRBD1 (6 bases). The sequence derives from a woman aged 45-59 years with acute or convalescent COVID-19. The sample consisted of peripheral blood. The CDR3 loop is CASSTGQRILEKLFF. The CDR3 region has the DNA TGCGCCAGCAGCACTGGACAGAGGATTTTAGAAAAACTGTTTTTT. The full variable domain, rest sourced from reference TRBV5-1 and TRBJ1-4, is KAGVTQTPRYLIKTRGQQVTLSCSPISGHRSVSWYQQTPGQGLQFLFEYFSETQRNKGNFPGRFSGRQFSNSRSEMNVSTLELGDSALYLCASSTGQRILEKLFFGSGTQLSVL.